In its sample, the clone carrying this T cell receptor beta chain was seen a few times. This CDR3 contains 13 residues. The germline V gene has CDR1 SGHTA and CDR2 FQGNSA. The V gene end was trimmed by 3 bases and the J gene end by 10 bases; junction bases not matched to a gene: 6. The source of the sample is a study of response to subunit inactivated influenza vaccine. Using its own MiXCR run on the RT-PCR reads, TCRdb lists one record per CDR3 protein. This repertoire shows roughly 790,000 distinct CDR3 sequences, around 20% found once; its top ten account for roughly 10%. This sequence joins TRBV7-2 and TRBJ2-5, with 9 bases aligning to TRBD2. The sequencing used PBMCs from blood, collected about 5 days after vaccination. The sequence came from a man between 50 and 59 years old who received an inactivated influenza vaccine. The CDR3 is CASSFASGIDQYF. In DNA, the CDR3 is TGTGCCAGCAGCTTCGCTAGCGGGATAGACCAGTACTTC.